Listed below are T cell receptor beta chains from one sample, sequenced in a study of immune evolution from preneoplasia to lung adenocarcinoma. Clones were read by immunoSEQ multiplex PCR, and TCRdb kept only the in-frame ones, dropping some. The data hold some 7,300 clones, with around 82% observed a single time. Sample: FFPE adjacent normal lung tissue. The source is a person aged 60 to 85 with lung adenocarcinoma. CDR3s include the opening cysteine and the closing phenylalanine or tryptophan. D genes are given only for firm matches. Clone size is stated in some rows and not others, as once, few, many or a class when expanded.

>TRBJ2-2|TRBV5-6|-|-
TGTGCCAGCAGCTATCCTATCCCCAACGGGGAGCTGTTTTTT
CASSYPIPNGELFF
>TRBJ2-1|TRBV7-3|-|few
TGTGCCAGCAGCTTCTACGGGGATGAGCAGTTCTTC
CASSFYGDEQFF
>TRBJ2-1|TRBV11-3|-|-
TGTGCCAGCAGCTTACACGGGTACAATGAGCAGTTCTTC
CASSLHGYNEQFF
>TRBJ2-3|TRBV27|-|-
TGTGCCAGCAGTTTTTTTGTTGGCAGACAGGATACGCAGTATTTT
CASSFFVGRQDTQYF
>TRBJ2-3|TRBV29-1|-|-
TGCAGCGCTGCGGACGGGGGCGGGGATACGCAGTATTTT
CSAADGGGDTQYF
>TRBJ1-1|TRBV7-9|-|-
TGTGCCAGCAGCTTAGACATCACTAACACTGAAGCTTTCTTT
CASSLDITNTEAFF
>TRBJ1-2|TRBV19|-|-
TGTGTCAGTCTCCCCTCCGGGCAGGGCAAAGTCGGCTATGGCTACACCTTC
CVSLPSGQGKVGYGYTF
>TRBJ2-2|TRBV2|TRBD2|-
TGTGCCAGCCGACTAGCGGAGAACACCGGGGAGCTGTTTTTT
CASRLAENTGELFF
>TRBJ1-2|TRBV5-1|TRBD1|-
TGCGCCAGCAGCTCTGGGACAGGGGGAAACTATGGCTACACCTTC
CASSSGTGGNYGYTF
>TRBJ2-6|TRBV9|TRBD2|-
TGTGCCAGCAGCGTAGTTAGCGGGAGAATAGATGGGGCCAACGTCCTGACTTTC
CASSVVSGRIDGANVLTF
>TRBJ1-2|TRBV4-1|-|-
TGCGCCAGCAGCCAAGATCCAGGGGCGAATACGTATGGCTACACCTTC
CASSQDPGANTYGYTF
>TRBJ1-4|TRBV5-6|TRBD1|large
TGTGCCAGCAGCTTGGTAACCGGGACAGGGTATGAAAAACTGTTTTTT
CASSLVTGTGYEKLFF
>TRBJ2-1|TRBV4-3|TRBD1|few
TGCGCCAGCAGCCAAGATTGGGGACAGTTCGAGCAGTTCTTC
CASSQDWGQFEQFF
>TRBJ1-3|TRBV4-1|TRBD1|-
TGCGCCAGCAGCCAATCGACCGGGACAGGGGTAGAAGGTGGAAACACCATATATTTT
CASSQSTGTGVEGGNTIYF
>TRBJ2-1|TRBV5-1|TRBD1|once
TGCGCCAGCTGTACGGGACAGGAATTTAATGAGCAGTTCTTC
CASCTGQEFNEQFF
>TRBJ1-1|TRBV29-1|TRBD1|-
TGCAGCGCCAGCAGAACAGGGGATGAAGCTTTCTTT
CSASRTGDEAFF
>TRBJ1-1|TRBV4-3|-|-
TGCGCCAGCAGCCAAGGGTTTTTGAACACTGAAGCTTTCTTT
CASSQGFLNTEAFF
>TRBJ2-7|TRBV6-5|TRBD2|-
TGTGCCAGCCTCGGGACTAGCGGACCATACGAGCAGTACTTC
CASLGTSGPYEQYF
>TRBJ2-7|TRBV28|TRBD1|few
TGTGCCAGCAGTCCCACGGGACAGGTCAGCGAGCAGTACTTC
CASSPTGQVSEQYF
>TRBJ1-2|TRBV7-9|TRBD1|few
TGTGCCAGCAGCAAGACAGGAGGGGGCGGCTACACCTTC
CASSKTGGGGYTF
>TRBJ2-1|TRBV11-2|-|-
TGTGCCAGCAGTCGAGGGAGGAGCCGCTACAATGAGCAGTTCTTC
CASSRGRSRYNEQFF
>TRBJ2-1|TRBV28|-|-
TGTGCCAGCAGTTTGCTAGCCCCAAGCAATGAGCAGTTCTTC
CASSLLAPSNEQFF
>TRBJ1-5|TRBV7-8|-|few
TGTGCCAGCAGCCCATCGACCTCGTTGGGCAATCAGCCCCAGCATTTT
CASSPSTSLGNQPQHF
>TRBJ2-3|TRBV9|TRBD2|-
TGTGCCAGCAGCGTAGCTATACTAGCGGGACCCACAGATACGCAGTATTTT
CASSVAILAGPTDTQYF
>TRBJ1-4|TRBV19|TRBD1|-
TGTGCCAGTAACGGACCGGGACAGGGATCTGAAAAACTGTTTTTT
CASNGPGQGSEKLFF
>TRBJ1-1|TRBV29-1|-|-
TGCAGCGTGGGGTGGCAGAACACTGAAGCTTTCTTT
CSVGWQNTEAFF
>TRBJ1-5|TRBV30|TRBD1|-
TGTGCCTGGAGCGCAGGGGGCCATCAGCCCCAGCATTTT
CAWSAGGHQPQHF
>TRBJ2-5|TRBV27|TRBD2|-
TGTGCCAGTGGTATAGCGGGAATGGTAGAGACCCAGTACTTC
CASGIAGMVETQYF
>TRBJ2-1|TRBV19|TRBD2|-
TGTGCCAGTAGTTTCCCGACGGGACCGGGAGGGTCTGAGCAGTTCTTC
CASSFPTGPGGSEQFF
>TRBJ2-2|TRBV7-8|TRBD1|-
TGTGCCAGCAGCTTAGCGCTATATGGGACAGCATCACCCGGGGAGCTGTTTTTT
CASSLALYGTASPGELFF
>TRBJ1-1|TRBV30|-|-
TGTGCCTGGGGACCCTCGAACACTGAAGCTTTCTTT
CAWGPSNTEAFF
>TRBJ2-1|TRBV9|-|-
TGTGCCAGCAGCGTAGCTACTGGGAGTCGAGGTGAGCAGTTCTTC
CASSVATGSRGEQFF
>TRBJ1-5|TRBV27|-|-
TGTGCCAGCAGTTTACTTCAGGGGATCCAGCCCCAGCATTTT
CASSLLQGIQPQHF
>TRBJ2-3|TRBV19|TRBD2|-
TGTGCCAGTAGTATTAGGAGCGGGAGTAAGGATACGCAGTATTTT
CASSIRSGSKDTQYF
>TRBJ2-7|TRBV6-5|TRBD1|-
TGTGCCAGCAGTCCTCAGCGGCAGGGGGCGGGAAAGCAGTACTTC
CASSPQRQGAGKQYF
>TRBJ2-1|TRBV18|-|-
TGTGCCAGCTCAGACCTGACTAGTCAGGATGAGCAGTTCTTC
CASSDLTSQDEQFF
>TRBJ1-1|TRBV5-1|-|-
TGCGCCAGCAGCTTGGCGTCAGGGGAGAACACTGAAGCTTTCTTT
CASSLASGENTEAFF
>TRBJ1-1|TRBV10-3|-|once
TGTGCCATCAGTGAGTCAGGAGGGAGCACTGAAGCTTTCTTT
CAISESGGSTEAFF
>TRBJ1-2|TRBV5-4|TRBD1|once
TGTGCCAGTAGCTTGGTGGACAGGGAAGACTATGGCTACACCTTC
CASSLVDREDYGYTF
>TRBJ2-4|TRBV28|-|-
TGTGCCAGCAGTTTGGGGTTGGGGACCAAAAACATTCAGTACTTC
CASSLGLGTKNIQYF
>TRBJ2-1|TRBV30|TRBD2|-
TGTGCCTGGAGTGTTGGGACTAGCGGGACGGGGGTTAAGCAGTTCTTC
CAWSVGTSGTGVKQFF
>TRBJ2-3|TRBV30|-|-
TGTGCCTGGAGTGTACGGGATCGGGATACGCAGTATTTT
CAWSVRDRDTQYF
>TRBJ2-2|TRBV11-2|TRBD2|-
TGTGCCAGCGGACTAGCGGGCGGCGGGGAGCTGTTTTTT
CASGLAGGGELFF
>TRBJ2-1|TRBV5-1|TRBD2|once
TGCGCCAGCAGCTTGGGCCTAGCGGGAGGGCCCTACAATGAGCAGTTCTTC
CASSLGLAGGPYNEQFF
>TRBJ2-5|TRBV30|TRBD1|-
TGTGCCTGGAGTCCAGGGACAGGGGCGAAGACCCAGTACTTC
CAWSPGTGAKTQYF
>TRBJ1-5|TRBV28|-|-
TGTGCCAGCAGTCAACTGGCAGATAGCAATCAGCCCCAGCATTTT
CASSQLADSNQPQHF
>TRBJ1-1|TRBV10-3|-|-
TGTGCCATCAGTCAGACAGGAACGAACACTGAAGCTTTCTTT
CAISQTGTNTEAFF
>TRBJ2-3|TRBV30|TRBD1|-
TGTGCCGGGATAGGGACAGGGAGCACAGATACGCAGTATTTT
CAGIGTGSTDTQYF
>TRBJ1-1|TRBV29-1|-|-
TGCAGCGGGCGGGAGAACACTGAAGCTTTCTTT
CSGRENTEAFF
>TRBJ2-3|TRBV11-2|-|-
TGTGCCAGCAGCCCGACAGGTAGCACAAATACGCAGTATTTT
CASSPTGSTNTQYF
>TRBJ2-7|TRBV28|-|-
TGTGCCAGCAGTGCCCAGGGAGGCTCCTACGAGCAGTACTTC
CASSAQGGSYEQYF
>TRBJ2-3|TRBV29-1|-|-
TGCAGCGCAAAACGAATGCTAGATCGCACAGATACGCAGTATTTT
CSAKRMLDRTDTQYF
>TRBJ1-4|TRBV6-5|-|-
TGTGCCAGCAGTTACTCGAATAAGGGTGGGGTAGAAAAACTGTTTTTT
CASSYSNKGGVEKLFF